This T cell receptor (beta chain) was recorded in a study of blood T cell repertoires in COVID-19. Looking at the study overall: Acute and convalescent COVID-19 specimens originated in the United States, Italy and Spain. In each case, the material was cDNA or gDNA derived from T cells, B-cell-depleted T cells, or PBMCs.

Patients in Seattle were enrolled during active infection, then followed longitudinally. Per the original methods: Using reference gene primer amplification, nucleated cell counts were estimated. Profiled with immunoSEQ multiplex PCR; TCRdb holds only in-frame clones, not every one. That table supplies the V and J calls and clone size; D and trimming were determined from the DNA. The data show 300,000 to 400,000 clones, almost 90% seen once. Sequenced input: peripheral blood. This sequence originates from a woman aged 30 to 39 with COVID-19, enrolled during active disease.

CDR3 in amino acids: CASSLDRVFGYTF. Here the CDR3 DNA reads TGTGCCAGCAGCTTGGACAGGGTATTTGGCTACACCTTC. V gene TRBV11-2 combines with J gene TRBJ1-2; 8 nucleotides agree with TRBD1. This CDR3 spans 13 amino acids. With 3 bases clipped from V and 7 bases from J, the junction kept 4 bases outside the gene matches. CDR1 and CDR2 (germline): SGHAT, FQNNGV.